These 24 T cell receptor beta chains originate from one sample sequenced in a study of blood T cell repertoires in COVID-19 (dated by TCRdb to about 2020). The library was built by means of the immunoSEQ multiplex PCR assay. TCRdb limited this immuneACCESS table to in-frame rearrangements with V and J called. A share of clones is missing; checked studies link under half to unresolved V genes, and the rest is unexplained. This sample holds about 230,000 clones; 80% to 90% were observed only once. Jointly, the top ten make up around a sixth of the sample. The sequenced material came from peripheral blood. All receptors derive from an elderly woman with active or convalescent COVID-19.

The chain carries TRBV27 and TRBJ2-5; possible D gene TRBD2, 5 bases. There are 15 residues in the CDR3. The V gene lost 0 bases and the J gene lost 3 bases, with 11 bases spanning the gap. Per the germline V gene, CDR1 is MNHEY and CDR2 is SMNVEV (reference sequence). The CDR3 region is CASSLSLREKETQYF. The CDR3, as DNA: TGTGCCAGCAGTTTATCCCTGAGGGAGAAAGAGACCCAGTACTTC.

The V call is TRBV5-1, the J call TRBJ1-6; the D is unclear. CDR3 length equals 15 residues. Germline CDR1 and CDR2: SGHRS and YFSETQ. V shed 0 bases and J shed 8 bases, with 12 bases lying between them. DNA for the CDR3: TGCGCCAGCAGCTTGGCTGGAGCGGCGGATTCACCCCTCCACTTT. It specifies CASSLAGAADSPLHF.

This clone appeared a single time. The chain has TRBV29-1 and TRBJ1-4, with 7 bases that match TRBD1. CDR3 length: 14 amino acids. After removal of 7 bases from V and 2 bases from J, the junction contained 7 bases not matched to a gene. Germline values: CDR1 SQVTM, CDR2 ANQGSEA. CDR3: CSGGTGATNEKLFF. For the CDR3, the DNA is TGCAGCGGCGGCACAGGGGCGACTAATGAAAAACTGTTTTTT.

This chain links TRBV21-1 with TRBJ1-4; the table calls TRBD1, which could not be checked here. TRBV21-1 is an annotated pseudogene. This CDR3 has 22 amino acids. CDR3: CASSKVVIGRQGMKEFNEKLFF. The CDR3 DNA follows: TGTGCCAGCAGCAAAGTGGTGATAGGGCGACAGGGAATGAAGGAGTTTAATGAAAAACTGTTTTTT.

This chain joins TRBV20-1 and TRBJ2-5; TRBD2 agrees at 9 bases. The J segment lost 5 bases and the V segment lost 3 bases, leaving 7 bases of the junction unmatched. This CDR3 spans 14 amino acids. Per germline, CDR1 DFQATT and CDR2 SNEGSKA (reference sequence). CDR3 amino acids: CSASSSGIGETQYF. The CDR3 DNA reads TGCAGTGCTAGTTCTAGCGGGATAGGGGAGACCCAGTACTTC.

The chain carries TRBV5-1 and TRBJ2-3, with 11 bases lining up with TRBD2. V was pared by 4 bases and J by 4 bases, with 11 bases of the junction left unmatched. The CDR3 extends over 17 amino acids. CDR1 and CDR2 from the germline V gene are SGHRS and YFSETQ. The CDR3, as DNA: TGCGCCAGCAGCACCGGGACTAGCGGAACGGGGGCAGATACGCAGTATTTT. This gives the protein CASSTGTSGTGADTQYF. The full variable domain, in which reference TRBV5-1 and TRBJ2-3 provide the parts outside the CDR3, is KAGVTQTPRYLIKTRGQQVTLSCSPISGHRSVSWYQQTPGQGLQFLFEYFSETQRNKGNFPGRFSGRQFSNSRSEMNVSTLELGDSALYLCASSTGTSGTGADTQYFGPGTRLTVL.

This chain joins TRBV6-5 and TRBJ2-2, with 9 bases aligning to TRBD1. The length of the CDR3 is 15 residues. Germline CDR1 and CDR2: MNHEY and SVGAGI. V gave up 2 bases and J gave up 7 bases; unmatched junction bases: 5. CDR3 coding DNA: TGTGCCAGCAGTTACGGACAGGGGAGAGGCGGGGAGCTGTTTTTT. As protein: CASSYGQGRGGELFF.

The chain has TRBV2 and TRBJ1-1; D is ambiguous. CDR1 SNHLY and CDR2 FYNNEI come from the germline V gene. The V end lost 6 bases, the J end lost 4 bases, and 12 bases lay between the germline ends. This CDR3 region has 13 residues. CDR3 protein: CASSLAEPTEAFF. The CDR3 DNA sequence: TGTGCCAGCAGCCTAGCCGAGCCCACTGAAGCTTTCTTT.

The chain combines TRBV5-4 with TRBJ2-1, with D possibly being TRBD1 (5 bases). V was cut by 1 base and J by 8 bases, with 13 bases left in between. Germline CDR1 is SGHNT and CDR2 is YYREEE (reference sequence). This CDR3 comprises 14 residues. The CDR3 region is CASSLLQGGYEQFF. In DNA form, the CDR3 reads TGTGCCAGCAGCTTGTTGCAGGGTGGGTATGAGCAGTTCTTC.

This rearrangement joins TRBV7-8 to TRBJ2-1, with a weak D call TRBD2 (5 bases). The CDR3 covers 16 residues. V was trimmed by 5 bases and J by 2 bases, leaving 16 bases between them. In germline, CDR1 is SGHVS, CDR2 FQNEAQ. Here the CDR3 reads CASSRTPGLAYNEQFF. DNA of the CDR3: TGTGCCAGCAGCAGGACCCCCGGACTCGCCTACAATGAGCAGTTCTTC.

The chain is built from TRBV28 and TRBJ2-7, with TRBD2 matching 9 bases. V shed 3 bases, J shed 3 bases, and the junction held 3 bases outside the gene matches. This CDR3 is built from 14 residues. From germline, CDR1 is MDHEN and CDR2 SYDVKM. CDR3 coding DNA: TGTGCCAGCAGTTTGTCTAGCGGGATCTACGAGCAGTACTTC. Its translation is CASSLSSGIYEQYF.

The CDR3 here is CASRRTGLGETQYF. The CDR3, as DNA: TGTGCCAGCAGGCGGACAGGCCTTGGGGAGACCCAGTACTTC. The chain combines TRBV6-5 with TRBJ2-5; 7 nucleotides match TRBD1. Germline V gene data show CDR1 as MNHEY and CDR2 as SVGAGI. Germline trimming cut 6 bases from V and 5 bases from J; bases unmatched to any gene: 9. There are 14 residues in the CDR3.

CDR3 amino acids: CASSQVRGQYEKLFF. The CDR3 DNA sequence: TGTGCCAGCAGCCAAGTCAGGGGGCAGTATGAAAAACTGTTTTTT. V is TRBV3-1 (or the pseudogene TRBV3-2) and J is TRBJ1-4, with 8 nucleotides matching TRBD1. V shed 1 base, J shed 6 bases, and the junction held 4 bases outside the gene matches. The CDR3 runs 15 residues. Germline V gives CDR1 LGHDT, CDR2 YNNKEL (reference sequence).

The CDR3: CASTDRGGSSYNEQFF. The CDR3 DNA reads TGTGCCAGCACCGACCGAGGTGGGAGCTCCTACAATGAGCAGTTCTTC. V is TRBV9 and J is TRBJ2-1; TRBD2 might be the D (5 bases). Trimming left V 6 bases short and J 0 bases short, with 16 bases between. Germline V lookup: CDR1 SGDLS, CDR2 YYNGEE. This CDR3 has 16 amino acids.

The rearrangement links TRBV5-1 to TRBJ1-1; D gene uncertain. This CDR3 contains 13 residues. CDR1 is SGHRS and CDR2 is YFSETQ in the germline V gene. Between the trimmed V and J ends, which lost 6 bases and 7 bases, there was a span of 16 bases. The CDR3 protein is CASISDYLDEAFF. For the CDR3, the DNA is TGCGCCAGCATCTCCGACTATCTCGATGAAGCTTTCTTT. The whole variable domain, remainder taken from reference TRBV5-1 and TRBJ1-1, is KAGVTQTPRYLIKTRGQQVTLSCSPISGHRSVSWYQQTPGQGLQFLFEYFSETQRNKGNFPGRFSGRQFSNSRSEMNVSTLELGDSALYLCASISDYLDEAFFGQGTRLTVV.

This clone came up once. The rearrangement links TRBV7-2 to TRBJ1-2, with D possibly TRBD1 on 5 matching bases. The CDR3 loop spans 13 amino acids. Per the germline V gene, CDR1 is SGHTA and CDR2 is FQGNSA. V lost 6 bases and J 7 bases, leaving 15 bases between the germline ends. The DNA of the CDR3 is TGTGCCAGCAGGGCGCTTGAAGGGGTTGGCTACACCTTC. It translates to CASRALEGVGYTF.

The gene calls are TRBV21-1 and TRBJ2-6; the tabulated D call, TRBD1, remains unverified against the DNA. TRBV21-1 is marked as a pseudogene. CDR3 size: 15 residues. The CDR3 coding sequence is TGTGCCAGCAGCAATCAGGGGTACGGGGCCAACGTCCTGACTTTC. Protein: CASSNQGYGANVLTF.

This rearrangement joins TRBV18 to TRBJ1-3, with D unclear. This CDR3 has 15 residues. Germline V CDR1 and CDR2: KGHSH, LQKENI. Trimming cost V 0 bases and J 5 bases, with 11 bases left between them. CDR3 residues: CASSPPAGKRNTIYF. CDR3 nucleotides: TGTGCCAGCTCACCACCGGCGGGAAAGAGAAACACCATATATTTT. Full variable domain (remainder filled in from reference TRBV18 and TRBJ1-3): NAGVMQNPRHLVRRRGQEARLRCSPMKGHSHVYWYRQLPEEGLKFMVYLQKENIIDESGMPKERFSAEFPKEGPSILRIQQVVRGDSAAYFCASSPPAGKRNTIYFGEGSWLTVV.

CDR3 sequence (DNA): TGTGCCAGCAGTTTCGGGACAGGGGATTCACCCCTCCACTTT. This gives the protein CASSFGTGDSPLHF. The chain links TRBV6-5 to TRBJ1-6; 10 bases are a match to TRBD1. The CDR3 is 14 amino acids. Germline V lookup: CDR1 MNHEY, CDR2 SVGAGI. The junction had 2 bases not matched to a gene; V was cut back by 4 bases and J by 8 bases.

The chain uses TRBV7-6 and TRBJ1-6, with 9 positions matching TRBD1. With V trimmed by 5 bases and J by 9 bases, 8 bases remained unmatched. The CDR3 extends over 15 amino acids. CDR1 and CDR2 from the germline V gene are SGHVS and FNYEAQ. Here the CDR3 reads CASSPRGQGSSPLHF. The CDR3 nucleotides read TGTGCCAGCAGCCCACGGGGACAGGGAAGTTCACCCCTCCACTTT.

This chain connects TRBV10-2 to TRBJ2-3, with TRBD2 identical over 11 bases. V gave up 6 bases and J gave up 5 bases; unmatched junction bases: 7. Germline lookup yields CDR1 WSHSY and CDR2 SAAADI. The CDR3 loop spans 15 amino acids. The CDR3 DNA is TGCGCCAGCAGCGGCACTAGCGGGAGAATAGATACGCAGTATTTT. Its protein product is CASSGTSGRIDTQYF.

The chain carries TRBV5-5 and TRBJ2-5; D unresolved. The CDR3 runs 13 residues. Germline V lookup: CDR1 SGHKS, CDR2 YYEKEE (reference sequence). V was pared by 5 bases and J by 5 bases, with 13 bases between. Written as DNA, the CDR3 is TGTGCCAGCAGTCTGGCGACATGGGAGACCCAGTACTTC. It is translated as CASSLATWETQYF.

The chain links TRBV7-2 to TRBJ2-3, with TRBD2 matching over 11 bases. Unmatched junction bases numbered 11, after V lost 5 bases and J lost 4 bases. CDR1 is SGHTA, CDR2 FQGNSA, per germline. There are 17 residues in the CDR3. CDR3 nucleotides: TGTGCCAGCAGCCCCCGGGGTAGCGGGAGGGGGTCAGATACGCAGTATTTT. Protein sequence: CASSPRGSGRGSDTQYF.

The chain joins TRBV3-1 (or the pseudogene TRBV3-2) to TRBJ1-2; no clear D gene. Trimming pared 1 base from V and 8 bases from J, leaving 11 bases between. The length of the CDR3 is 13 residues. CDR1 is LGHDT, CDR2 YNNKEL, per germline (reference sequence). CDR3 bases: TGTGCCAGCAGCCAAGTTCAGGTGGCGGGCTACACCTTC. This translates into CASSQVQVAGYTF.